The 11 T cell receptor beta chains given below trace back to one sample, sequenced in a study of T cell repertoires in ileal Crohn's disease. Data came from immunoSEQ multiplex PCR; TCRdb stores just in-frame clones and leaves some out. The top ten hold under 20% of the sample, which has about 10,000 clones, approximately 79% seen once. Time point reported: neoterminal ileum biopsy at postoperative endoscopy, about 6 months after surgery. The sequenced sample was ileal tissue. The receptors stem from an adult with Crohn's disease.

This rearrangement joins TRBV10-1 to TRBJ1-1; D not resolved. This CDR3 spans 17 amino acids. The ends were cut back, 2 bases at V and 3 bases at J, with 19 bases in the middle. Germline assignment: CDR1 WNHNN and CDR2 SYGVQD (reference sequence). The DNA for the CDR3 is TGCGCCAGCAGTGAGGGCGGTTCTTTCCATGTGGACACTGAAGCTTTCTTT. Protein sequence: CASSEGGSFHVDTEAFF.

In nucleotides, the CDR3 is TGTGCCAGCAGCGCCGGACTTGAAATGGGCGAGCAGTACTTC. Protein product: CASSAGLEMGEQYF. This chain connects TRBV9 to TRBJ2-7; perhaps TRBD2 as D (5 bases). The CDR3 consists of 14 residues. Trimming removed 3 bases from V and 6 bases from J, with 16 bases in between. The germline V gene has CDR1 SGDLS and CDR2 YYNGEE.

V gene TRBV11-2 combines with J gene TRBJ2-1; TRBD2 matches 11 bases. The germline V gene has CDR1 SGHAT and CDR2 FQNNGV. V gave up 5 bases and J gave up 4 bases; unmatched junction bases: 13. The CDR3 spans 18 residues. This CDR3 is CASSLFKGGLAEYNEQFF. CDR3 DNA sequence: TGTGCCAGCAGCCTATTTAAAGGGGGACTAGCGGAGTACAATGAGCAGTTCTTC.

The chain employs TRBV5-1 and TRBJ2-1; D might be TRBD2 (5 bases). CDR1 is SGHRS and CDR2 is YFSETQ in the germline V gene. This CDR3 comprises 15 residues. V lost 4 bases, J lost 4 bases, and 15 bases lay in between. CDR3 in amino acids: CASSPAARGYNEQFF. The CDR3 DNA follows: TGCGCCAGCAGCCCCGCGGCTAGAGGGTACAATGAGCAGTTCTTC.

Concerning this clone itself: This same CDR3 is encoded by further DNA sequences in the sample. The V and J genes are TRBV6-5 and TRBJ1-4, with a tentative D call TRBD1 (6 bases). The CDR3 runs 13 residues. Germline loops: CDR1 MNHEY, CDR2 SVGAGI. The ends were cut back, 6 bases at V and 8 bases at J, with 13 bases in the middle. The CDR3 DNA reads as TGTGCCAGCAGCCAGGGGCCCGGAGAAAAACTGTTTTTT. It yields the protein CASSQGPGEKLFF.

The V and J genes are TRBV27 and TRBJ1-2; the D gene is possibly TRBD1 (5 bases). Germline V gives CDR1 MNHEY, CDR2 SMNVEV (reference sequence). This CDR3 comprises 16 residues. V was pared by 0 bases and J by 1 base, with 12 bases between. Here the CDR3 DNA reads TGTGCCAGCAGTTTATCTATGGGGCAGGTTAACTATGGCTACACCTTC. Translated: CASSLSMGQVNYGYTF.

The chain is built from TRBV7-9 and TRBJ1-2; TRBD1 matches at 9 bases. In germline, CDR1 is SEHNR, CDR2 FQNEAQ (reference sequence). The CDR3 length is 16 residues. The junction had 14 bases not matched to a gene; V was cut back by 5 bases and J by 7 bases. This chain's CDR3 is CASSQLTGQGRSGYTF. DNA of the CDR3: TGTGCCAGCAGCCAACTCACGGGACAGGGAAGAAGTGGCTACACCTTC.

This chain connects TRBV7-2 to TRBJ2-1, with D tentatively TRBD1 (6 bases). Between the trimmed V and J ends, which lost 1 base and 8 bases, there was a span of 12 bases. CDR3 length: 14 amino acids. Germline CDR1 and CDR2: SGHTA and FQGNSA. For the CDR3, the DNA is TGTGCCAGCAGCTTAGACAGGGTTGCGGATGAGCAGTTCTTC. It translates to CASSLDRVADEQFF.

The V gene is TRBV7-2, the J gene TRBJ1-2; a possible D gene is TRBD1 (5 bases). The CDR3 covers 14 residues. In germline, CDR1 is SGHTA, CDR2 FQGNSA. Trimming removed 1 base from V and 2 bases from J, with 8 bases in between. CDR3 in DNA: TGTGCCAGCAGCTTAGGGGGCCCCAACTATGGCTACACCTTC. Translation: CASSLGGPNYGYTF.

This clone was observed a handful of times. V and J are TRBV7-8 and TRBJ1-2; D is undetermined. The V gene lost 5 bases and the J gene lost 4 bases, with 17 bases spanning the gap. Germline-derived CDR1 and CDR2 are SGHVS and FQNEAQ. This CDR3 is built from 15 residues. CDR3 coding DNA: TGTGCCAGCAGCCGGATCTGGGGAGCTGTCTATGGCTACACCTTC. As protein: CASSRIWGAVYGYTF.

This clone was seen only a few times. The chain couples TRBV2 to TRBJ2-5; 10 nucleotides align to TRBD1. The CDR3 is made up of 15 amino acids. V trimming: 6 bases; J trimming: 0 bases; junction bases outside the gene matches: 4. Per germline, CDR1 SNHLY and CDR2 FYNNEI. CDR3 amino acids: CASSWDRGDQETQYF. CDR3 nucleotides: TGTGCCAGCAGCTGGGACAGGGGTGACCAAGAGACCCAGTACTTC. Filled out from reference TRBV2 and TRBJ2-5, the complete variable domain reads EPEVTQTPSHQVTQMGQEVILRCVPISNHLYFYWYRQILGQKVEFLVSFYNNEISEKSEIFDDQFSVERPDGSNFTLKIRSTKLEDSAMYFCASSWDRGDQETQYFGPGTRLLVL.